What follows are 31 T cell receptor beta chains derived from one specimen sequenced in a study of blood T cell repertoires in COVID-19. Repertoires were generated with immunoSEQ multiplex PCR, while TCRdb's copy carries only in-frame clones and drops some. The sample contains roughly 200,000 clones, roughly 77% of which appear only once. The sequenced sample was peripheral blood. Every receptor here comes from a woman in her 40s with COVID-19, enrolled during active disease.

This chain links TRBV6-4 with TRBJ2-7, with a tentative D call TRBD2 (6 bases). Per germline, CDR1 MRHNA and CDR2 SNTAGT. The CDR3 is 15 amino acids. V was shortened by 8 bases and J by 0 bases, with 17 bases between the two germline ends. CDR3 in amino acids: CASPNPGLCSYEQYF. CDR3 nucleotide sequence: TGTGCCAGCCCCAACCCGGGACTTTGCTCCTACGAGCAGTACTTC.

The chain combines TRBV21-1 with TRBJ2-6; TRBD2 is the table's D call, not checked against the DNA. TRBV21-1 is recorded as a pseudogene. This CDR3 has 21 amino acids. For the CDR3, the DNA is TGTGCCAGCAGCAAAAGGGTAGTTGAGGGGGGGGGCCCCTCTGGGGCCAACGTCCTGACTTTC. This gives the protein CASSKRVVEGGGPSGANVLTF.

The chain has TRBV19 and TRBJ1-2, with 12 bases identical to TRBD1. V gave up 7 bases and J gave up 1 base; unmatched junction bases: 13. In germline, CDR1 is LNHDA, CDR2 SQIVND (reference sequence). This CDR3 region has 18 residues. The CDR3 DNA reads TGTGCCAGTAACTTCGCCGGGACAGGGGGCCCATATAACTATGGCTACACCTTC. It yields the protein CASNFAGTGGPYNYGYTF.

The chain joins TRBV7-9 to TRBJ2-3; 10 bases agree with TRBD2. V was pared by 4 bases and J by 5 bases, with 0 bases of the junction left unmatched. Germline V gives CDR1 SEHNR, CDR2 FQNEAQ (reference sequence). This CDR3 has 13 amino acids. CDR3 nucleotide sequence: TGTGCCAGCAGCTCTAGCGGGGGAGATACGCAGTATTTT. Amino acids: CASSSSGGDTQYF.

This clone was recorded a few times. This chain connects TRBV5-4 to TRBJ1-3, with D unresolved. Trimming removed 1 base at V and 3 bases at J, with 2 bases between. This CDR3 spans 12 amino acids. Per the germline V gene, CDR1 is SGHNT and CDR2 is YYREEE (reference sequence). CDR3 amino acids: CASSLYGNTIYF. The CDR3 DNA reads TGTGCCAGCAGCTTGTATGGAAACACCATATATTTT.

Comment on this clone: An end of the junction does not agree with germline; a read error may underlie this. The rearrangement uses TRBV7-2 and TRBJ2-7, with a weak D call TRBD2 (7 bases). The CDR3 runs 14 residues. Germline lookup yields CDR1 SGHTA and CDR2 FQGNSA. The CDR3 is CASTLGGEQNEQYF. CDR3 bases: TGTGCCAGCACCTTAGGGGGGGAACAGAACGAGCAGTACTTC. Combining the CDR3 with reference TRBV7-2 and TRBJ2-7 gives the whole variable domain GAGVSQSPSNKVTEKGKDVELRCDPISGHTALYWYRQSLGQGLEFLIYFQGNSAPDKSGLPSDRFSAERTGGSVSTLTIQRTQQEDSAVYLCASTLGGEQNEQYFGPGTRLTVT.

The chain links TRBV19 to TRBJ1-5; TRBD1 matches 7 bases. With V trimmed by 6 bases and J by 4 bases, 3 bases remained unmatched. The CDR3 has 13 amino acids. Germline CDR1 LNHDA, CDR2 SQIVND (reference sequence). The CDR3 loop is CASSLRGNQPQHF. In nucleotides, the CDR3 is TGTGCCAGTAGCCTCAGGGGGAATCAGCCCCAGCATTTT.

The chain carries TRBV5-4 and TRBJ1-2, with unresolved D. Germline values: CDR1 SGHNT, CDR2 YYREEE (reference sequence). V was pared by 3 bases and J by 4 bases, with 13 bases between. The CDR3 loop spans 14 amino acids. The DNA of the CDR3 is TGTGCCAGCAGCTCGGGTGCAGAGACCTATGGCTACACCTTC. It is translated as CASSSGAETYGYTF.

The chain is built from TRBV7-9 and TRBJ1-1; unclear D gene. Trimming removed 6 bases from V and 7 bases from J, with 15 bases in between. This CDR3 spans 13 amino acids. Germline V gives CDR1 SEHNR, CDR2 FQNEAQ (reference sequence). The CDR3 protein is CASSPQEGIEAFF. As DNA, the CDR3 is TGTGCCAGCAGTCCTCAGGAGGGTATTGAAGCTTTCTTT.

V and J are TRBV9 and TRBJ2-7; 7 bases match TRBD2. The CDR3 totals 15 residues. Germline trimming cut 0 bases from V and 6 bases from J; bases unmatched to any gene: 9. Germline V gene data show CDR1 as SGDLS and CDR2 as YYNGEE. The chain's CDR3 is CASSVEASGIGEQYF. DNA of the CDR3: TGTGCCAGCAGCGTAGAAGCTAGCGGCATCGGCGAGCAGTACTTC. The whole variable domain, remainder taken from reference TRBV9 and TRBJ2-7, is DSGVTQTPKHLITATGQRVTLRCSPRSGDLSVYWYQQSLDQGLQFLIQYYNGEERAKGNILERFSAQQFPDLHSELNLSSLELGDSALYFCASSVEASGIGEQYFGPGTRLTVT.

This chain uses TRBV3-1 (or the pseudogene TRBV3-2) with TRBJ2-2, with 10 nucleotides matching TRBD2. The germline V gene has CDR1 LGHDT and CDR2 YNNKEL (reference sequence). The J segment lost 1 base and the V segment lost 4 bases, leaving 3 bases of the junction unmatched. The CDR3 has 16 residues. CDR3 bases: TGTGCCAGCAGCCCCTGGACTAGCGGGAACACCGGGGAGCTGTTTTTT. Its protein is CASSPWTSGNTGELFF.

The J gene is TRBJ1-2, the V gene TRBV6-5; 9 bases align to TRBD1. Germline V gene data show CDR1 as MNHEY and CDR2 as SVGAGI. The CDR3 spans 13 residues. The V and J ends lost 8 bases and 2 bases, in that order; junction bases with no gene match: 3. DNA for the CDR3: TGTGCCAGCCGAGACAGGGGGAACTATGGCTACACCTTC. This sequence encodes CASRDRGNYGYTF.

The chain couples TRBV10-3 to TRBJ1-2; TRBD1 is a possible D gene (5 bases). V was pared by 1 base and J by 4 bases, with 10 bases between. Germline V gene sequence: CDR1 ENHRY, CDR2 SYGVKD. The CDR3 loop spans 14 amino acids. The CDR3 reads CAISEWGGSYGYTF. The CDR3 DNA sequence: TGTGCCATCAGTGAGTGGGGGGGATCCTATGGCTACACCTTC.

This clone has a handful of counts. In nucleotides, the CDR3 is TGTGCCAGCAGCCCTGAGGCAGGGGCTTTCTATGGCTACACCTTC. This sequence encodes CASSPEAGAFYGYTF. The chain carries TRBV7-2 and TRBJ1-2, with TRBD1 as a possible D gene (6 bases). Germline-derived CDR1 and CDR2 are SGHTA and FQGNSA. The CDR3 loop spans 15 amino acids. The V and J ends lost 5 bases and 4 bases respectively, with 17 bases between them.

The V call is TRBV11-2, the J call TRBJ2-5; 9 bases match TRBD2. Germline V gene lookup returns CDR1 SGHAT and CDR2 FQNNGV. V lost 3 bases and J lost 0; bases outside the gene matches: 5. The CDR3 is made up of 16 amino acids. CDR3 bases: TGTGCCAGCAGCTTCTTTCTAGCGGGGAACCAAGAGACCCAGTACTTC. Protein: CASSFFLAGNQETQYF.

The CDR3 DNA sequence: TGTGCCAGCTGTCCTCTAATGGGCCCTGAAGCTTTCTTT. Translation: CASCPLMGPEAFF. The chain links TRBV2 to TRBJ1-1; D remains unclear. Germline V gene lookup returns CDR1 SNHLY and CDR2 FYNNEI. The CDR3 has 13 amino acids. V gave up 8 bases and J gave up 6 bases, with 16 bases separating them.

This clone was seen only once. V and J are TRBV5-1 and TRBJ2-3, with D possibly being TRBD1 (6 bases). The CDR3 is 15 residues long. The ends were cut back, 4 bases at V and 1 base at J, with 13 bases in the middle. CDR1 and CDR2 from the germline V gene are SGHRS and YFSETQ. The chain's CDR3 is CASSGAGAGTDTQYF. DNA of the CDR3: TGCGCCAGCAGCGGTGCAGGGGCCGGCACAGATACGCAGTATTTT.

This chain joins TRBV28 and TRBJ2-3, with 9 bases lining up with TRBD2. CDR3 length equals 18 residues. Unmatched junction bases numbered 10, after V lost 3 bases and J lost 0 bases. Germline loops: CDR1 MDHEN, CDR2 SYDVKM. The CDR3 loop reads CASSFGNRGGASTDTQYF. The CDR3 bases are TGTGCCAGCAGTTTTGGGAATCGCGGGGGGGCCAGCACAGATACGCAGTATTTT.

The chain combines TRBV19 with TRBJ2-1; perhaps TRBD2 as D (5 bases). The CDR3 has 15 amino acids. CDR1 is LNHDA and CDR2 is SQIVND in the germline V gene (reference sequence). Trimming cost V 0 bases and J 10 bases, with 16 bases left between them. The CDR3 reads CASSIDPQLVREQFF. The CDR3 DNA sequence: TGTGCCAGTAGTATAGATCCCCAACTAGTACGGGAGCAGTTCTTC.

The V call is TRBV9, the J call TRBJ2-3, with TRBD1 as a possible D gene (6 bases). The CDR3 has 15 residues. Per the germline V gene, CDR1 is SGDLS and CDR2 is YYNGEE. Trimming pared 3 bases from V and 2 bases from J, leaving 13 bases between. CDR3 sequence: CASSGTDYHTDTQYF. The CDR3 nucleotides read TGTGCCAGCAGCGGGACAGACTACCACACAGATACGCAGTATTTT.

This chain joins TRBV6-5 and TRBJ1-1; D gene unclear. Germline V gene sequence: CDR1 MNHEY, CDR2 SVGAGI. This CDR3 is built from 13 residues. V lost 6 bases and J lost 1, with 9 bases in between. The CDR3: CASRSLKNTEAFF. The CDR3 DNA reads as TGTGCCAGCAGGTCCCTAAAGAACACTGAAGCTTTCTTT.

This clone was recorded only once. The chain combines TRBV27 with TRBJ1-4; 9 bases line up with TRBD1. Germline V gene sequence: CDR1 MNHEY, CDR2 SMNVEV (reference sequence). Trimming took 0 bases from V and 7 from J; bases not matched to a gene: 9. CDR3 length: 17 amino acids. CDR3 DNA: TGTGCCAGCAGTTTATCGCGGGGGACAGGGTGGGGTGAAAAACTGTTTTTT. As protein: CASSLSRGTGWGEKLFF.

The chain links TRBV6-6 to TRBJ2-1; TRBD2 agrees at 10 bases. Germline V gives CDR1 MNHNY, CDR2 SVGAGI (reference sequence). The CDR3 is made up of 15 amino acids. V dropped 8 bases and J dropped 4; count of bases not matched to a gene: 8. CDR3 nucleotides: TGTGCCAGCGAGCGGGGGGGCGGTGGTTACAATGAGCAGTTCTTC. Amino acids: CASERGGGGYNEQFF.

CDR3: CASTRGSPNTEAFF. The CDR3 DNA is TGTGCCAGCACCCGAGGATCTCCGAACACTGAAGCTTTCTTT. The rearrangement uses TRBV6-5 and TRBJ1-1; D is ambiguous. The CDR3 contains 14 residues. CDR1 is MNHEY and CDR2 is SVGAGI in the germline V gene. V shed 7 bases and J shed 1 base, with 13 bases lying between them.

This clone was picked up one time. V gene TRBV3-1 (or the pseudogene TRBV3-2) combines with J gene TRBJ2-2; D unresolved. V lost 3 bases and J 3 bases, leaving 11 bases between the germline ends. Germline values: CDR1 LGHDT, CDR2 YNNKEL (reference sequence). The CDR3 contains 15 residues. The CDR3 sequence: CASSQRRTHTGELFF. Here the CDR3 DNA reads TGTGCCAGCAGCCAGAGGCGTACTCACACCGGGGAGCTGTTTTTT.

CDR3 DNA: TGCGCCAGCAGTCTAAATCAGCCCCAGCATTTT. Encoded protein: CASSLNQPQHF. The chain carries TRBV5-1 and TRBJ1-5; unclear D gene. The germline V gene has CDR1 SGHRS and CDR2 YFSETQ. The CDR3 has 11 residues. The V end was cut by 5 bases, the J end by 4 bases, with 4 bases between.

The chain joins TRBV27 to TRBJ2-3, with 14 positions matching TRBD2. The CDR3 runs 21 residues. Germline CDR1 and CDR2: MNHEY and SMNVEV (reference sequence). The ends lost 7 bases at V and 4 bases at J; junction bases unmatched: 22. CDR3 sequence (DNA): TGTGCCAGCACCGATTCGGGACGGCTGACTAGCGGGAGGGCCGCCGCAGATACGCAGTATTTT. Translation: CASTDSGRLTSGRAAADTQYF.

V usage is TRBV6-5 and J usage is TRBJ1-4, with 7 bases lining up with TRBD1. The CDR3 sequence is 15 residues long. The trim removed 5 bases at V and 8 bases at J, leaving 11 bases unmatched. Germline lookup yields CDR1 MNHEY and CDR2 SVGAGI. This chain's CDR3 is CASSREAGGTEKLFF. The DNA for the CDR3 is TGTGCCAGCAGTAGGGAAGCAGGGGGTACGGAAAAACTGTTTTTT.

J is TRBJ2-7 and V is TRBV6-1; D not resolved. V lost 2 bases and J 6 bases, leaving 14 bases between the germline ends. The CDR3 has 14 residues. Germline V CDR1 and CDR2: MNHNS, SASEGT. In DNA, the CDR3 is TGTGCCAGCAGTGAACGGTCCCCTCTACCCGAGCAGTACTTC. Residues: CASSERSPLPEQYF.

V gene TRBV7-2 combines with J gene TRBJ1-3; 8 bases are shared with TRBD1. CDR1 and CDR2 from the germline V gene are SGHTA and FQGNSA. This CDR3 contains 17 residues. Trimming at V came to 2 bases and at J to 3 bases, leaving 9 bases not matched to a gene. The CDR3 coding sequence is TGTGCCAGCAGCTTAAACTCGGGACAGGTATATGGAAACACCATATATTTT. Encoded protein: CASSLNSGQVYGNTIYF.

The table lists this clone with a count of one. This sequence joins TRBV6-1 and TRBJ1-2, with D possibly being TRBD1 (5 bases). V was clipped by 2 bases and J by 7 bases, with 11 bases between them. Germline CDR1 MNHNS, CDR2 SASEGT. CDR3 length: 13 amino acids. The CDR3 coding sequence is TGTGCCAGCAGTGAATTCAGGGTTGGTGGCTACACCTTC. Encoded protein: CASSEFRVGGYTF.